This T cell receptor (beta chain) stems from a study of T cell clones after liver transplantation. The data were produced by immunoSEQ multiplex PCR, yet TCRdb's version contains in-frame clones alone and is incomplete. The table lists nearly 15,000 clones, approximately 86% of them singletons. Material: CD8+ T cells from blood, obtained around 50 months after liver transplant. The origin of this receptor is a human patient who received a liver transplant. These T cells may partly come from the graft donor.

The CDR3 nucleotides read TGTGCCAGCAGCTTACGACAGGGCCCCTCTTTAACCCAGCATTTT. This encodes CASSLRQGPSLTQHF. V and J are TRBV7-3 and TRBJ1-5; 7 nucleotides align to TRBD1. The germline V gene encodes CDR1 SGHTA and CDR2 FQGTGA. This CDR3 has 15 amino acids. With V trimmed by 2 bases and J by 11 bases, 12 bases remained unmatched.